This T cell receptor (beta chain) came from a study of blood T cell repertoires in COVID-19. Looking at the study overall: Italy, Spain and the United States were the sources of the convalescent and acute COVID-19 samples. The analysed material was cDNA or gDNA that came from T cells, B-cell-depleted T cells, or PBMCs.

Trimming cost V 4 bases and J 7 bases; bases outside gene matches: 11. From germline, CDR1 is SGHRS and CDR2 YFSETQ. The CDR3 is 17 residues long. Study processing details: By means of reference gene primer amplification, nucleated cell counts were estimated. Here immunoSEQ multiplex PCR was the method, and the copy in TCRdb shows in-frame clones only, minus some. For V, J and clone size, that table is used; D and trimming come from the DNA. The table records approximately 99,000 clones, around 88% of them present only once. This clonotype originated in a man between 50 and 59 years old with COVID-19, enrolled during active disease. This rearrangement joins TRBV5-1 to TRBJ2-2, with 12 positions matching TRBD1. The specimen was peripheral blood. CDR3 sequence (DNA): TGCGCCAGCAGCGCTACCATGGGACAGGGGGCAGGCGGGGAGCTGTTTTTT. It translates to CASSATMGQGAGGELFF.